This T cell receptor beta chain is from a study of post-analysis software for immune sequencing data (dated by TCRdb to between 2015 and 2017). Regarding the complete study: Disease courses on record covered relapsing-remitting, secondary progressive and progressive-relapsing multiple sclerosis, though some patients had no subtype annotation. The multiple sclerosis patient repertoires were compared with ten to eleven previously published healthy control repertoires from donors aged about 6 to 26 years. A subset of samples was prepared in parallel using single-end sample barcoding, then pooled and co-amplified after Illumina adapter ligation.

On this clonotype: Its antigen specificity is not known. No clone much larger than this one lies a single base away; base qualities are absent.

The full study reports these points: The multiple sclerosis patient group was slightly younger than the control group. Compared with controls, multiple sclerosis patients had significantly lower normalized Chao1 diversity, a finding suggesting substantial peripheral T-cell clonal expansion. Strong co-clustering of samples prepared in the same batch was shown by direct clustering with F measure, prompting a batch-effect correction.

Library preparation used PCR. Instrument on record: Illumina HiSeq 2500. To reduce PCR and sequencing biases, unique molecular identifiers were incorporated into the TCR beta cDNA libraries. Approximately 500,000 cDNA molecules were obtained for every 1 to 10 million input T cells, so each molecule roughly corresponded to one T cell. The same protocol used for the earlier healthy control dataset was applied to prepare and sequence the patient libraries. Samples belonging to the same batch were prepared together, multiplexed and sequenced on a shared HiSeq lane. In the paper's pipeline: Raw barcoded reads were processed with MIGEC, discarding single-read molecular identifier groups before consensus assembly and CDR3 extraction. VDJtools was used for post-analysis of the clonotype tables, and diversity was normalized by down-sampling every dataset to the size of the smallest sample. To correct batch-related cross-sample contamination, repertoire overlap clustering matched CDR3 amino acid sequences but not nucleotide sequences. Starting from the raw public reads, TCRdb applied fastp trimming at Q25, assembled clones with MiXCR and retained in-frame beta chains. CDR3 protein duplicates are merged, each entry listing the most common genes and DNA. The authors' filters were not applied to this entry. This sample lists roughly 400,000 distinct CDR3 sequences; over 30% were detected once. 7.6% of the sample goes to the ten largest clones.

To demonstrate the VDJtools post-analysis software, TCR beta repertoires were profiled from the peripheral blood of more than ten young patients with multiple sclerosis. The patients with multiple sclerosis were children and adolescents between about 6 and 17 years of age. The sequence was collected from a girl aged 2 to 10 with multiple sclerosis. Sequencing used blood.

CDR3 region: CASSPIRNEQFF. The DNA sequence follows: TGTGCCAGCAGCCCCATTCGTAATGAGCAGTTCTTC. The chain couples TRBV7-9 to TRBJ2-1; the D gene identity is not certain. Including the terminal cysteine and phenylalanine, the CDR3 comprises 12 residues. The read is trimmed to its CDR3 DNA, 36 bases read in frame from base 1. Cut back by 5 bases and 7 bases, the V and J ends lie 9 bases apart. CDR1 and CDR2 are read off the germline V gene (reference sequence) as SEHNR and FQNEAQ. With the portions outside the CDR3 filled from the reference TRBV7-9 and TRBJ2-1 genes, the complete variable region becomes DTGVSQNPRHKITKRGQNVTFRCDPISEHNRLYWYRQTLGQGPEFLTYFQNEAQLEKSRLLSDRFSAERPKGSFSTLEIQRTEQGDSAMYLCASSPIRNEQFFGPGTRLTVL.